The present TCR beta chain was sequenced within a study of T cells in tuberculosis. Sample time point: new active TB diagnosis, blood taken before or within 7 days of starting treatment. Produced via immunoSEQ multiplex PCR; TCRdb's table is partial and in-frame only. This table holds over 25,000 clones, 92% found once. V was pared by 5 bases and J by 9 bases, with 6 bases of the junction left unmatched. CDR1 MNHEY and CDR2 SMNVEV come from the germline V gene (reference sequence). The CDR3 is 13 amino acids. The study's findings and limits: Classification accuracy was over 85% (AUROC more than 0.8) with the GMM-specific repertoire.

Points on this clone: Its antigen is undetermined.

The input for sequencing was PBMCs, taken at tuberculosis diagnosis. The source of this sequence is an adult with tuberculosis. Some clones in this sample may be carry-over from other donors' samples. The J gene is TRBJ2-3, the V gene TRBV27, with 9 bases matching TRBD1. CDR3 protein: CASSAAGTGTQYF. For the CDR3, the DNA is TGTGCCAGCAGTGCAGCCGGGACAGGGACGCAGTATTTT.